Listed below are T cell receptor beta chains from one sample, sequenced in a study of T cell responses to AZD1222 COVID-19 vaccine. TCRdb keeps only in-frame clones here, not all; method: immunoSEQ multiplex PCR. The repertoire holds more than 85,000 clones, with around 89% as singletons. The starting material was peripheral blood, obtained on day 0 of AZD1222 vaccination. The receptors were gathered from an adult in good health. Each CDR3 is given with its conserved first and last residue. The order of the fields is D gene, V gene, CDR3 length, J gene, clone size, CDR3 DNA, CDR3 protein. A D gene is named only where the DNA matches it firmly. Some rows have no size entry. The others give once, few or many, or a class for an expanded clone.

D: TRBD2
V: TRBV10-3
length: 14
J: TRBJ2-5
size: NA
DNA: TGTGCCATCAAGCAAGGACTAGCGGGAGAGACCCAGTACTTC
CDR3: CAIKQGLAGETQYF

D: TRBD2
V: TRBV19
length: 19
J: TRBJ2-1
size: NA
DNA: TGTGCCTCAAAGGGAGGGATATGGACTAGCGGGAGGACCTACAATGAGCAGTTCTTC
CDR3: CASKGGIWTSGRTYNEQFF

D: TRBD2
V: TRBV3-1/TRBV3-2
length: 17
J: TRBJ2-1
size: NA
DNA: TGTGCCAGTGGAAAAGGACTAGCCCAGAGCTCCTACAATGAGCAGTTCTTC
CDR3: CASGKGLAQSSYNEQFF

D: NA
V: TRBV5-5
length: 16
J: TRBJ1-1
size: NA
DNA: TGTGCCAGCAGCTTGGGGTCCGGGACGTTGAACACTGAAGCTTTCTTT
CDR3: CASSLGSGTLNTEAFF

D: TRBD1
V: TRBV19
length: 15
J: TRBJ1-5
size: NA
DNA: TGTGCCAGTACTAGGGACAGCGACCTCAATCAGCCCCAGCATTTT
CDR3: CASTRDSDLNQPQHF

D: NA
V: TRBV11-2
length: 16
J: TRBJ2-2
size: NA
DNA: TGTGCCAGCAGCTCCCTCGGACTGATGAACACCGGGGAGCTGTTTTTT
CDR3: CASSSLGLMNTGELFF

D: TRBD2
V: TRBV19
length: 17
J: TRBJ2-2
size: NA
DNA: TGTGCCAGTAGTATTAGGCTAGCGGGGGGGAACACCGGGGAGCTGTTTTTT
CDR3: CASSIRLAGGNTGELFF

D: TRBD2
V: TRBV9
length: 15
J: TRBJ2-7
size: NA
DNA: TGTGCCAGCAGCCCCGACGGCGGGAGGGCCGACGAGCAGTACTTC
CDR3: CASSPDGGRADEQYF

D: NA
V: TRBV25-1
length: 14
J: TRBJ1-3
size: NA
DNA: TGTGCCAGCAGTGAAATCCGGGCACGGGACACCATATATTTT
CDR3: CASSEIRARDTIYF

D: NA
V: TRBV5-1
length: 15
J: TRBJ1-2
size: NA
DNA: TGCGCCAGCAGCTTGGATTGGCAGGGTAACTATGGCTACACCTTC
CDR3: CASSLDWQGNYGYTF

D: TRBD1
V: TRBV29-1
length: 13
J: TRBJ1-2
size: NA
DNA: TGCAGCGTTGAAGATTGGACAGGGGATGGCTACACCTTC
CDR3: CSVEDWTGDGYTF

D: NA
V: TRBV7-9
length: 12
J: TRBJ2-2
size: NA
DNA: TGTGCCAGCAGCCCAAAAACTGGGGAGCTGTTTTTT
CDR3: CASSPKTGELFF

D: NA
V: TRBV6-1
length: 13
J: TRBJ2-5
size: NA
DNA: TGTGCCAGCAGTGAGAACGTTAAAGAGACCCAGTACTTC
CDR3: CASSENVKETQYF

D: NA
V: TRBV6-2/TRBV6-3
length: 15
J: TRBJ2-5
size: NA
DNA: TGTGCCAGCAGTTATAGGGCCACCTTAGGGGAGACCCAGTACTTC
CDR3: CASSYRATLGETQYF

D: NA
V: TRBV6-2/TRBV6-3
length: 16
J: TRBJ2-1
size: NA
DNA: TGTGCCAGCAGTTACCCACGGGTCCCGGGAGTTAATGAGCAGTTCTTC
CDR3: CASSYPRVPGVNEQFF

D: NA
V: TRBV5-8
length: 14
J: TRBJ2-5
size: NA
DNA: TGTGCCAGCAGCTTGGTATCGGTTTCAGAGACCCAGTACTTC
CDR3: CASSLVSVSETQYF

D: NA
V: TRBV2
length: 13
J: TRBJ1-1
size: NA
DNA: TGTGCCAGCAGGGAGGGGGTTTACACTGAAGCTTTCTTT
CDR3: CASREGVYTEAFF

D: TRBD2
V: TRBV9
length: 15
J: TRBJ2-7
size: NA
DNA: TGTGCCAGCAGCTCGGGACTAGCGGGCACCTACGAGCAGTACTTC
CDR3: CASSSGLAGTYEQYF

D: NA
V: TRBV11-2
length: 13
J: TRBJ1-2
size: once
DNA: TGTGCCAGCAGCTTAGATCGGACCTATGGCTACACCTTC
CDR3: CASSLDRTYGYTF

D: NA
V: TRBV20-1
length: 12
J: TRBJ2-3
size: NA
DNA: TGCAGTGCTAGTACAGGTTCTAGGTATGCGTATTTT
CDR3: CSASTGSRYAYF

D: NA
V: TRBV25-1
length: 14
J: TRBJ1-2
size: NA
DNA: TGTGCCAGCAGTGAAAACGGTCGGTTGGTTGGCTACACCTTC
CDR3: CASSENGRLVGYTF

D: TRBD2
V: TRBV28
length: 16
J: TRBJ2-7
size: NA
DNA: TGTGCCAGCACCCCAGGGGGGACTAGCGGAAATTACGAGCAGTACTTC
CDR3: CASTPGGTSGNYEQYF

D: NA
V: TRBV18
length: 12
J: TRBJ2-7
size: once
DNA: TGTGCCAGCTCACCATTGGAGGGAGAGCAGTACTTC
CDR3: CASSPLEGEQYF

D: NA
V: TRBV4-2
length: 13
J: TRBJ1-5
size: NA
DNA: TGTGCCAGCAGCCGGGGAGGTGTTGAGCCCCAGCATTTT
CDR3: CASSRGGVEPQHF

D: NA
V: TRBV19
length: 16
J: TRBJ2-2
size: NA
DNA: TGTGCCAGTACCCTCCTCGGCGCCGGAAGCACCGGGGAGCTGTTTTTT
CDR3: CASTLLGAGSTGELFF

D: NA
V: TRBV19
length: 14
J: TRBJ2-2
size: few
DNA: TGTGCCAGTAGAGGATCCCCCCTCACCGGGGAGCTGTTTTTT
CDR3: CASRGSPLTGELFF

D: NA
V: TRBV4-2
length: 17
J: TRBJ1-3
size: NA
DNA: TGTGCCAGCAGCCAAGAGGAGCAAGGATACTCTGGAAACACCATATATTTT
CDR3: CASSQEEQGYSGNTIYF

D: NA
V: TRBV9
length: 14
J: TRBJ2-7
size: NA
DNA: TGTGCCAGCAGCGTAGGGCCAGGCCTGGTCGAGCAGTACTTC
CDR3: CASSVGPGLVEQYF

D: NA
V: TRBV10-3
length: 11
J: TRBJ2-7
size: NA
DNA: TGTGCCACTGGACTCTCCTACGAGCAGTACTTC
CDR3: CATGLSYEQYF

D: NA
V: TRBV21-1
length: 15
J: TRBJ2-4
size: NA
DNA: TGTGCCAGCAGCAAAGGTGAAGGCAGAAAAAACATTCAGTACTTC
CDR3: CASSKGEGRKNIQYF

D: NA
V: TRBV5-4
length: 16
J: TRBJ2-1
size: NA
DNA: TGTGCCAGCAGCTTGGGGGGGGCTAGCGGAAACAATGAGCAGTTCTTC
CDR3: CASSLGGASGNNEQFF

D: NA
V: TRBV28
length: 14
J: TRBJ2-3
size: NA
DNA: TGTGCCAGCAGTGTACAACAGGCCACAGATACGCAGTATTTT
CDR3: CASSVQQATDTQYF

D: NA
V: TRBV11-2
length: 16
J: TRBJ2-1
size: once
DNA: TGTGCCAGCAGTTTCCGATCTAGAGTAGTAGGCAATGAGCAGTTCTTC
CDR3: CASSFRSRVVGNEQFF

D: TRBD1
V: TRBV7-2
length: 13
J: TRBJ2-5
size: NA
DNA: TGTGCCAGCAGACAGGACAGGCAAGAGACCCAGTACTTC
CDR3: CASRQDRQETQYF

D: NA
V: TRBV19
length: 13
J: TRBJ2-5
size: NA
DNA: TGTGCCAGTAGTATAGGGGATCAAGAGACCCAGTACTTC
CDR3: CASSIGDQETQYF

D: TRBD1
V: TRBV28
length: 12
J: TRBJ2-7
size: NA
DNA: TGTGCCAGCAGGAAGACAGGGTACGAGCAGTACTTC
CDR3: CASRKTGYEQYF

D: NA
V: TRBV29-1
length: 13
J: TRBJ1-2
size: NA
DNA: TGCAGCGTCAAGGGATTTGGGGGGTATGGCTACACCTTC
CDR3: CSVKGFGGYGYTF

D: NA
V: TRBV5-1
length: 13
J: TRBJ1-6
size: NA
DNA: TGCGCCAGCAGCTATGACCGTAATTCACCCCTCCACTTT
CDR3: CASSYDRNSPLHF

D: TRBD2
V: TRBV6-5
length: 15
J: TRBJ2-3
size: NA
DNA: TGTGCCAGCAGCCGAACCGGGACTAGGCGCAATACGCAGTATTTT
CDR3: CASSRTGTRRNTQYF

D: NA
V: TRBV7-9
length: 15
J: TRBJ1-3
size: NA
DNA: TGTGCCAGCCAACCCTCGCAGGGAACTGGAAACACCATATATTTT
CDR3: CASQPSQGTGNTIYF

D: TRBD1
V: TRBV3-1/TRBV3-2
length: 15
J: TRBJ1-5
size: once
DNA: TGTGCCAGCAGCCTCCGGGACAGCTCGGGGCAGCCCCAGCATTTT
CDR3: CASSLRDSSGQPQHF

D: NA
V: TRBV10-1
length: 11
J: TRBJ2-1
size: NA
DNA: TGCGCCAGCAGTCCCAGGGATGAGCAGTTCTTC
CDR3: CASSPRDEQFF

D: NA
V: TRBV7-9
length: 15
J: TRBJ1-1
size: NA
DNA: TGTGCCAGCAGCTTAGGTGCAAGTGCTAGGGGGGAAGCTTTCTTT
CDR3: CASSLGASARGEAFF

D: TRBD1
V: TRBV5-5
length: 15
J: TRBJ1-2
size: NA
DNA: TGTGCCAGCAGCTTGGGGGTGACAGGGAACTATGGCTACACCTTC
CDR3: CASSLGVTGNYGYTF

D: NA
V: TRBV6-2/TRBV6-3
length: 15
J: TRBJ1-5
size: NA
DNA: TGTGCCAGCAGCCGTGGGGGTGTCGGCCTTAAGCCCCAGCATTTT
CDR3: CASSRGGVGLKPQHF

D: TRBD1
V: TRBV30
length: 15
J: TRBJ1-5
size: once
DNA: TGTGCCTGGAGTGGGGGGACAGGGGGCTTTCAGCCCCAGCATTTT
CDR3: CAWSGGTGGFQPQHF

D: NA
V: TRBV6-5
length: 12
J: TRBJ1-1
size: NA
DNA: TGTGCCAGCAGTTACCCAGGGGCTGAAGCTTTCTTT
CDR3: CASSYPGAEAFF

D: NA
V: TRBV28
length: 13
J: TRBJ1-4
size: NA
DNA: TGTGCCAGCAGGTACCGATCTAATGAAAAACTGTTTTTT
CDR3: CASRYRSNEKLFF

D: TRBD1
V: TRBV5-1
length: 16
J: TRBJ1-1
size: NA
DNA: TGCGCCAGCAGCCACGGGGGACAGGGGGCGCAGGCTGAAGCTTTCTTT
CDR3: CASSHGGQGAQAEAFF

D: NA
V: TRBV6-5
length: 13
J: TRBJ2-1
size: NA
DNA: TGTGCCAGCAGTTCGGGACCCACGTACTTGCAGTTCTTC
CDR3: CASSSGPTYLQFF

D: TRBD1
V: TRBV24-1
length: 16
J: TRBJ2-7
size: NA
DNA: TGTGCCACCAGTGAGGCCGGGACAGGGGAAACCTACGAGCAGTACTTC
CDR3: CATSEAGTGETYEQYF

D: NA
V: TRBV7-9
length: 13
J: TRBJ1-3
size: NA
DNA: TGTGCCAGCCGCCTCTCCTCTGGAAACACCATATATTTT
CDR3: CASRLSSGNTIYF

D: NA
V: TRBV29-1
length: 13
J: TRBJ1-1
size: NA
DNA: TGCAGCGGGGAAGGTACAGTGAACACTGAAGCTTTCTTT
CDR3: CSGEGTVNTEAFF

D: NA
V: TRBV28
length: 13
J: TRBJ1-5
size: NA
DNA: TGTGCCAGCACCCCAGGATGGGGGGGACCCCAGCATTTT
CDR3: CASTPGWGGPQHF

D: NA
V: TRBV3-1/TRBV3-2
length: 15
J: TRBJ1-2
size: NA
DNA: TGTGCCAGCAGCCAAAAGGCAGACTCTAACTATGGCTACACCTTC
CDR3: CASSQKADSNYGYTF

D: NA
V: TRBV19
length: 13
J: TRBJ1-5
size: NA
DNA: TGTGCCAGTAAGGGTAGAGTCAATCAGCCCCAGCATTTT
CDR3: CASKGRVNQPQHF

D: NA
V: TRBV27
length: 15
J: TRBJ2-1
size: NA
DNA: TGTGCCAGCAGTTTATCGACCACAAGGGTCAATGAGCAGTTCTTC
CDR3: CASSLSTTRVNEQFF

D: TRBD2
V: TRBV18
length: 16
J: TRBJ2-3
size: NA
DNA: TGTGCCAGCTCACCTTCGCTAGCGGGGAACACAGATACGCAGTATTTT
CDR3: CASSPSLAGNTDTQYF